The 3 T cell receptor beta chains below were found in one sample sequenced in a study of human T cells and chemical hapten exposure. Sample time point: pre-sensitization, week 0. Treatment here: therapeutic diphenylcyclopropenone sensitization with weekly scalp DPC. TCRdb reprocessed the RACE reads with MiXCR, giving one entry per CDR3 protein. The sample records some 90,000 distinct CDR3 sequences, 8.5% being singletons. The sample was whole blood, taken in connection with sensitization to the hapten diphenylcyclopropenone (DPC). The receptors were gathered from a man between 35 and 55 years old with alopecia areata. Some clones in this sample may be carry-over from other donors' samples.

There are a few counts of this clonotype. The CDR3: CSARARLTSDTNFGTQYF. In nucleotides, the CDR3 is TGCAGTGCTAGAGCGCGCTTAACTAGCGACACGAATTTCGGGACCCAGTACTTC. The V call is TRBV20-1, the J call TRBJ2-5, with 7 bases lining up with TRBD2. The CDR3 has 18 amino acids. Germline CDR1 is DFQATT and CDR2 is SNEGSKA (reference sequence). V was pared by 1 base and J by 7 bases, with 21 bases of the junction left unmatched.

This clonotype turned up a few times. The chain combines TRBV6-5 with TRBJ2-6, with TRBD2 as a possible D gene (5 bases). This CDR3 spans 15 amino acids. Trimming took off 0 bases at V and 4 bases at J, with 7 bases between the two ends. Germline V CDR1 and CDR2: MNHEY, SVGAGI. The chain's CDR3 is CASSYSGVGANVLTF. The DNA for the CDR3 is TGTGCCAGCAGTTACTCCGGGGTCGGGGCCAACGTCCTGACTTTC.

V gene TRBV4-2 combines with J gene TRBJ2-4; D not certain. V lost 3 bases, J lost 8 bases, and 11 bases lay in between. In germline, CDR1 is LGHNA, CDR2 YNFKEQ. There are 13 residues in the CDR3. CDR3 amino acids: CASSQVATDIQYF. The CDR3 DNA follows: TGTGCCAGCAGCCAGGTCGCGACGGACATTCAGTACTTC.